These T cell receptor beta chains were read from a single sample in a study of Tregs in tolerant kidney transplant recipients. TCRdb's table, derived via immunoSEQ multiplex PCR, lists solely in-frame clones and lacks some. The sample has approximately 69,000 clones; 85% to 90% are singletons. This material consisted of CD4+ T cells from blood, taken before the transplant. These receptors all stem from a human donor who received a combined kidney and bone marrow transplant. Each CDR3 is given with its conserved first and last residue. D genes are given only for firm matches. The size entry is marked missing in some rows and otherwise reads once, few, many or a size class.

abundance	d_gene	j_gene	v_gene	CDR3nt	CDR3aa
NA	TRBD1	TRBJ1-1	TRBV19	TGTGCCAGTATGGGGACAGGGGTGAACACTGAAGCTTTCTTT	CASMGTGVNTEAFF
few	NA	TRBJ2-7	TRBV2	TGTGCCAGCAGGCCGGGATCTTACTACGAGCAGTACTTC	CASRPGSYYEQYF
NA	TRBD2	TRBJ2-7	TRBV7-2	TGTGCCAGCAGCTTTCCTAGCGGGAGAGGCGAGCAGTACTTC	CASSFPSGRGEQYF
NA	NA	TRBJ2-3	TRBV7-2	TGTGCCAGCAGCTTCGCGGCCAACCAAGGAGATACGCAGTATTTT	CASSFAANQGDTQYF
NA	TRBD2	TRBJ2-5	TRBV2	TGTGCCAGCAGACTAGCGGAGACCCAGTACTTC	CASRLAETQYF
NA	NA	TRBJ2-2	TRBV5-1	TGCGCCAGCTCTGGGCATACGAACACCGGGGAGCTGTTTTTT	CASSGHTNTGELFF
NA	TRBD1	TRBJ2-3	TRBV4-2	TGTGCCAGCAGCCTTCAGGGACAGCTTAGCACAGATACGCAGTATTTT	CASSLQGQLSTDTQYF
NA	NA	TRBJ2-5	TRBV5-1	TGCGCCAGCAGCTTCCAGGGCGCGGAGACCCAGTACTTC	CASSFQGAETQYF
NA	TRBD1	TRBJ2-1	TRBV30	TGTGCCTGTGCGAAGGGACAGGGGTCGGAGCAGTTCTTC	CACAKGQGSEQFF
NA	TRBD2	TRBJ2-7	TRBV5-1	TGCGCCAGCAGCTTGTTAAGCGGGAGGGGTGAGCAGTACTTC	CASSLLSGRGEQYF
NA	NA	TRBJ2-2	TRBV4-3	TGCGCCAGCAGCCAAGCAGGAGGCCTAGAGACCGGGGAGCTGTTTTTT	CASSQAGGLETGELFF
NA	TRBD1	TRBJ1-2	TRBV7-3	TGTGCCAGCAGCCCCTCTCCGACAGGGGACTATGGCTACACCTTC	CASSPSPTGDYGYTF
NA	NA	TRBJ2-5	TRBV5-5	TGTGCCAGCAGCTTGGTGGGTAGCACCCAACAAGAGACCCAGTACTTC	CASSLVGSTQQETQYF